The T cell receptor (beta chain) described here comes from a study of cytomegalovirus exposure and HLA in healthy donors. The PCR made use of 60 Vbeta and 13 Jbeta primers. TCRdb's table, derived via immunoSEQ multiplex PCR, lists solely in-frame clones and lacks some. The sample records roughly 160,000 clones, about 77% being singletons. General study results and limits: Later on, an analysis showed TCR association rates differing by HLA locus, with DRB1 the most and HLA-C the fewest.

Germline values: CDR1 MGHDK, CDR2 SYGVNS. The V end was cut by 10 bases, the J end by 0 bases, with 15 bases between. This CDR3 spans 14 amino acids. Of note for this clone: Its antigen is undetermined.

The chain uses TRBV25-1 and TRBJ2-5, with D unclear. The sample was PBMCs. The sequence came from a young man in good health and CMV-seronegative. The CDR3 loop reads CATTNPADQETQYF. The CDR3 coding sequence is TGTGCCACCACCAATCCGGCGGACCAAGAGACCCAGTACTTC.